These 6 T cell receptor beta chains share one sample of origin, sequenced in a study of cytomegalovirus exposure and HLA in healthy donors. The PCR contained 60 Vbeta and 13 Jbeta primers. Here immunoSEQ multiplex PCR was the method, and the copy in TCRdb shows in-frame clones only, minus some. The sample has around 200,000 clones; 70% to 80% are singletons. Sequencing was done on a sample of PBMCs. The receptor source for this set is a male donor in good health and CMV-seronegative.

This clone appeared a few times. J is TRBJ2-3 and V is TRBV7-9, with D possibly matching TRBD1 (6 bases). This CDR3 contains 16 residues. Between the trimmed V and J ends, which lost 5 bases and 3 bases, there was a span of 18 bases. CDR1 is SEHNR and CDR2 is FQNEAQ in the germline V gene (reference sequence). This CDR3 is CASSIGPQGVTDTQYF. CDR3 DNA: TGTGCCAGCAGCATAGGACCACAGGGTGTTACAGATACGCAGTATTTT.

This sequence joins TRBV7-9 and TRBJ2-1, with D tentatively TRBD2 (5 bases). Trimming removed 2 bases at V and 4 bases at J, with 9 bases between. From germline, CDR1 is SEHNR and CDR2 FQNEAQ (reference sequence). This CDR3 region has 14 residues. The CDR3 bases are TGTGCCAGCAGCTTAAGACTACAGTACAATGAGCAGTTCTTC. Amino acid sequence: CASSLRLQYNEQFF.

This chain links TRBV19 with TRBJ2-1, with 10 bases that match TRBD1. V was pared by 5 bases and J by 6 bases, with 4 bases of the junction left unmatched. The CDR3 length is 14 residues. Germline V gene sequence: CDR1 LNHDA, CDR2 SQIVND (reference sequence). The DNA for the CDR3 is TGTGCCAGTAGTGACAGGGGGCACCCCAATGAGCAGTTCTTC. Amino acid sequence: CASSDRGHPNEQFF.

This clone was counted once. This chain joins TRBV27 and TRBJ2-3; 8 bases are a match to TRBD1. From germline, CDR1 is MNHEY and CDR2 SMNVEV (reference sequence). V lost 3 bases and J lost 6; bases outside the gene matches: 5. The CDR3 is made up of 14 amino acids. The DNA of the CDR3 is TGTGCCAGCAGTTTGTTGGACAGGGCCGATACGCAGTATTTT. Its translation is CASSLLDRADTQYF.

A few counts support this clone. The chain carries TRBV7-3 and TRBJ1-1, with D tentatively TRBD1 (6 bases). Germline CDR1 and CDR2: SGHTA and FQGTGA. The CDR3 loop spans 14 amino acids. The V and J ends lost 5 bases and 1 base respectively, with 11 bases between them. The CDR3 nucleotides read TGTGCCAGCAGCCTTGACAGGACGAACACTGAAGCTTTCTTT. This sequence encodes CASSLDRTNTEAFF. Full variable domain (outside the CDR3, taken from reference TRBV7-3 and TRBJ1-1): GAGVSQTPSNKVTEKGKYVELRCDPISGHTALYWYRQSLGQGPEFLIYFQGTGAADDSGLPNDRFFAVRPEGSVSTLKIQRTERGDSAVYLCASSLDRTNTEAFFGQGTRLTVV.

This chain connects TRBV30 to TRBJ1-6; D is possibly TRBD1 (6 bases). Germline CDR1 is GTSNPN and CDR2 is SVGIG (reference sequence). V was cut by 5 bases and J by 6 bases, with 11 bases left in between. CDR3 length equals 13 residues. CDR3 region: CAWGGQFNSPLHF. DNA of the CDR3: TGTGCCTGGGGTGGACAGTTTAATTCACCCCTCCACTTT.